The clone carrying this TCR beta chain was detected only a few times. The sample comes from a study of blood T cell repertoires in COVID-19. Study-level information: From the United States, Italy and Spain came samples of acute and convalescent COVID-19. The cDNA or gDNA used as material had been derived from T cells, B-cell-depleted T cells, or PBMCs.

Per the original methods: How many nucleated cells were present was estimated from reference gene primer amplification. Profiled with immunoSEQ multiplex PCR; TCRdb holds only in-frame clones, not every one. Clone size and V and J calls were adopted from that table, with D and trimming inferred from the DNA. The sample includes 300,000 or so clones, around 87% of them seen just once. J lost 1 base, V lost 4 bases, and 9 bases had no gene match. The germline V gene encodes CDR1 SGHKS and CDR2 YYEKEE (reference sequence). CDR3 size: 16 residues. Sequences were obtained from peripheral blood. This chain uses TRBV5-5 with TRBJ2-7; 9 nucleotides agree with TRBD1. This TCR was recovered from a middle-aged woman who had recovered from COVID-19. CDR3 amino acids: CASSQEGGTGSYEQYF. CDR3 nucleotide sequence: TGTGCCAGCAGCCAAGAGGGCGGGACAGGGTCCTACGAGCAGTACTTC.